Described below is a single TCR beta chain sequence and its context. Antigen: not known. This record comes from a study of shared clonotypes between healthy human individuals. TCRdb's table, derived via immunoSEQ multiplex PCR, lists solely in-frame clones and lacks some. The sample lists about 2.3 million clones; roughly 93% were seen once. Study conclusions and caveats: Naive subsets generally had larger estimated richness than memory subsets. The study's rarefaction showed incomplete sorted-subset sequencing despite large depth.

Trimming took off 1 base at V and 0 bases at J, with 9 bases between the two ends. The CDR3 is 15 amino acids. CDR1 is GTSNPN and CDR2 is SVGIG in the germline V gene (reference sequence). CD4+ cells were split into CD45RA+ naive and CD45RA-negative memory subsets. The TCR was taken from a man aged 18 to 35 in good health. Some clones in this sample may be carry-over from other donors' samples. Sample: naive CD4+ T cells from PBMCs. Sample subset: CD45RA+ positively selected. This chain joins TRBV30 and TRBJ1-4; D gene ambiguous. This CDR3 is CAWSAGGTTNEKLFF. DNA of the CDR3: TGTGCCTGGAGTGCCGGTGGAACAACTAATGAAAAACTGTTTTTT. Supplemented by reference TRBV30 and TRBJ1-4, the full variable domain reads SQTIHQWPATLVQPVGSPLSLECTVEGTSNPNLYWYRQAAGRGLQLLFYSVGIGQISSEVPQNLSASRPQDRQFILSSKKLLLSDSGFYLCAWSAGGTTNEKLFFGSGTQLSVL.